One sample yielded the 17 T cell receptor beta chains listed below, sequenced in a study of blood T cells in healthy people across ages. The second PCR ran about 6 to 11 cycles with a sample-barcoded 5' primer and J-beta primers. Using its own MiXCR run on the 5' RACE reads, TCRdb lists one record per CDR3 protein. This sample has 850,000 to 950,000 distinct CDR3 sequences, with about 28% found just once. Specimen: blood. The receptors derive from a woman of 80 years or more in good health.

The V gene is TRBV27, the J gene TRBJ2-2; 8 bases match TRBD2. V was pared by 5 bases and J by 2 bases, with 7 bases of the junction left unmatched. This CDR3 region has 16 residues. CDR1 and CDR2 (germline): MNHEY, SMNVEV (reference sequence). CDR3 DNA: TGTGCCAGCAGTAGACAGCGGGGGCGAAACACCGGGGAGCTGTTTTTT. Encoded protein: CASSRQRGRNTGELFF.

This clonotype was observed a few times. The chain is built from TRBV12-3 or TRBV12-4 and TRBJ2-2; D unclear. Trimming stripped 7 bases from V and 6 bases from J, with 15 bases between. The CDR3 covers 14 residues. The CDR3 here is CASNKDPKPGELFF. In DNA, the CDR3 is TGTGCCAGCAATAAAGACCCAAAACCCGGGGAGCTGTTTTTT.

This clonotype was detected a few times. The V call is TRBV2, the J call TRBJ1-2; D gene unclear. The CDR3 has 13 residues. V lost 4 bases and J 7 bases, leaving 13 bases between the germline ends. Germline CDR1 and CDR2: SNHLY and FYNNEI. The DNA of the CDR3 is TGTGCCAGCAGTGGGGAGCGGCTTGGTGGCTACACCTTC. This codes for CASSGERLGGYTF.

Turning to this clonotype: This clone may be a read error of a much larger clone one base away. CDR3 in amino acids: CSARSRNNEQFF. For the CDR3, the DNA is TGCAGTGCTCGGAGCAGGAACAATGAGCAGTTCTTC. The rearrangement uses TRBV20-1 and TRBJ2-1; D unresolved. Germline V CDR1 and CDR2: DFQATT, SNEGSKA (reference sequence). This CDR3 comprises 12 residues. With 5 bases removed from V and 5 bases from J, the gap between germline ends came to 10 bases.

This clonotype showed up many times. A much larger clone differs from this one at a single base, so this may be a read error. This chain connects TRBV7-8 to TRBJ2-7, with 8 nucleotides matching TRBD1. Germline CDR1 reads SGHVS; CDR2 reads FQNEAQ. The V gene end was trimmed by 3 bases and the J gene end by 5 bases; junction bases not matched to a gene: 3. The CDR3 totals 13 residues. The CDR3 reads CASSFDRGHEQYF. CDR3 DNA sequence: TGTGCCAGCAGCTTTGACAGGGGCCACGAGCAGTACTTC.

As concerns this clonotype: A read error may be the cause here, since a much bigger clone is one base away. Since the CDR3 does not end with the conserved phenylalanine or tryptophan, this likely comes from a read error. This chain's CDR3 is CASSLYMGGGGTDTQYC. CDR3 DNA: TGTGCCAGCAGCTTGTATATGGGCGGGGGAGGAACAGATACGCAGTATTGT. The gene calls are TRBV5-5 and TRBJ2-3, with 7 positions matching TRBD2. CDR3 length equals 17 residues. V shed 1 base and J 3 bases; nucleotides not matched to a gene: 11. From germline, CDR1 is SGHKS and CDR2 YYEKEE (reference sequence).

This clonotype was detected ten times or more. The CDR3 reads CASSERLAGGRDTQYF. CDR3 nucleotides: TGCGCCAGCAGTGAGAGGCTAGCGGGGGGCAGAGATACGCAGTATTTT. The chain couples TRBV10-1 to TRBJ2-3; 11 bases fit TRBD2. Germline CDR1 and CDR2: WNHNN and SYGVQD (reference sequence). This CDR3 has 16 amino acids. Trimming at V came to 2 bases and at J to 5 bases, leaving 6 bases not matched to a gene.

Comment on this clonotype: The junction departs from germline at one end; a sequencing error may be responsible. This sequence joins TRBV14 and TRBJ2-6; D may be TRBD2 (6 bases). Germline values: CDR1 SGHDN, CDR2 FVKESK. The CDR3 totals 19 residues. Here the CDR3 reads CASGQVHAGPSSGANVLTF. CDR3 in DNA: TGTGCCAGCGGCCAAGTCCACGCGGGGCCGAGCTCTGGGGCCAACGTCCTGACTTTC. The whole variable domain, remainder taken from reference TRBV14 and TRBJ2-6, is EAGVTQFPSHSVIEKGQTVTLRCDPISGHDNLYWYRRVMGKEIKFLLHFVKESKQDESGMPNNRFLAERTGGTYSTLKVQPAELEDSGVYFCASGQVHAGPSSGANVLTFGAGSRLTVL.

For this clonotype: A much larger clone differs by one base, so this may be a read error. The chain recombines TRBV4-1 with TRBJ1-5, with unresolved D. The CDR3 is 16 amino acids. Germline lookup yields CDR1 MGHRA and CDR2 YSYEKL. For the CDR3, the DNA is TGCGCCAGCAGCCAAGACCCCGGTATAAGCAGTCAGCCCCAGCATTTT. The encoded protein is CASSQDPGISSQPQHF.

This clonotype has more than one count but fewer than ten. The chain joins TRBV30 to TRBJ2-7; 7 positions match TRBD1. The CDR3 contains 12 residues. Germline V gene sequence: CDR1 GTSNPN, CDR2 SVGIG (reference sequence). Trimming took 4 bases from V and 4 from J; bases not matched to a gene: 4. CDR3 residues: CAWTDRDYEQYF. The CDR3 DNA reads as TGTGCCTGGACCGACAGGGATTACGAGCAGTACTTC. The full variable domain, in which reference TRBV30 and TRBJ2-7 provide the parts outside the CDR3, is SQTIHQWPATLVQPVGSPLSLECTVEGTSNPNLYWYRQAAGRGLQLLFYSVGIGQISSEVPQNLSASRPQDRQFILSSKKLLLSDSGFYLCAWTDRDYEQYFGPGTRLTVT.

The chain has TRBV6-1 and TRBJ2-1; TRBD2 aligns across 15 bases. This CDR3 is 18 amino acids long. The junction had 7 bases not matched to a gene; V was cut back by 7 bases and J by 0 bases. CDR1 is MNHNS and CDR2 is SASEGT in the germline V gene. DNA for the CDR3: TGTGCCAGCACTAAGGGACTAGCGGGGGGTCCCTCCTACAATGAGCAGTTCTTC. Amino acids: CASTKGLAGGPSYNEQFF.

This clonotype was picked up a small number of times. The chain recombines TRBV12-3 or TRBV12-4 with TRBJ1-2; 9 bases map to TRBD1. This CDR3 comprises 15 residues. Trimming at V came to 5 bases and at J to 0 bases, leaving 4 bases not matched to a gene. In nucleotides, the CDR3 is TGTGCCAGCAGTCAACAGGGGGCCACTAACTATGGCTACACCTTC. Amino acids: CASSQQGATNYGYTF.

This chain connects TRBV6-5 to TRBJ1-1; D perhaps matches TRBD1 (5 bases). CDR3 length: 16 residues. Deletions cut 5 bases from V and 0 bases from J, with 16 bases between. Germline CDR1 and CDR2: MNHEY and SVGAGI. The DNA for the CDR3 is TGTGCCAGCAGTCCCCTACAGGTCAAAATGAACACTGAAGCTTTCTTT. Encoded protein: CASSPLQVKMNTEAFF.

The table lists this clonotype with a few counts. The V and J genes are TRBV6-5 and TRBJ1-6; 8 nucleotides align to TRBD1. V shed 5 bases and J 2 bases; nucleotides not matched to a gene: 2. CDR1 and CDR2 (germline): MNHEY, SVGAGI. CDR3 length equals 15 residues. CDR3 amino acids: CASSKDRAYNSPLHF. The CDR3 DNA sequence: TGTGCCAGCAGTAAGGACAGGGCCTATAATTCACCCCTCCACTTT.

In DNA, the CDR3 is TGCAGTGCTGCCGGGCGCCCCTACGAGCAGTACTTC. Encoded protein: CSAAGRPYEQYF. The V and J genes are TRBV20-1 and TRBJ2-7; the D is unclear. Germline V gene data show CDR1 as DFQATT and CDR2 as SNEGSKA (reference sequence). V gave up 5 bases and J gave up 2 bases, with 10 bases separating them. The CDR3 length is 12 residues.

This clonotype was picked up one time. Germline and junction disagree at one end, which may indicate a read error. The genes are TRBV27 and TRBJ2-2; 7 nucleotides line up with TRBD2. The CDR3 runs to 16 residues. Germline CDR1 is MNHEY and CDR2 is SMNVEV (reference sequence). In DNA, the CDR3 is TGTGCCAGCAGTTTACGGGGCGGGGGACGAACCGGGGAGCGGTTTTTT. It specifies CASSLRGGGRTGERFF.

The chain couples TRBV9 to TRBJ2-7; D is perhaps TRBD1 or TRBD2 (6 bases each). Germline loops: CDR1 SGDLS, CDR2 YYNGEE. Trimming removed 0 bases from V and 9 bases from J, with 19 bases in between. The CDR3 runs 15 residues. CDR3 DNA sequence: TGTGCCAGCAGCGTAGAGGGGGGCCCCATAGGACGGCAGTACTTC. It specifies CASSVEGGPIGRQYF. Combining the CDR3 with reference TRBV9 and TRBJ2-7 gives the whole variable domain DSGVTQTPKHLITATGQRVTLRCSPRSGDLSVYWYQQSLDQGLQFLIQYYNGEERAKGNILERFSAQQFPDLHSELNLSSLELGDSALYFCASSVEGGPIGRQYFGPGTRLTVT.